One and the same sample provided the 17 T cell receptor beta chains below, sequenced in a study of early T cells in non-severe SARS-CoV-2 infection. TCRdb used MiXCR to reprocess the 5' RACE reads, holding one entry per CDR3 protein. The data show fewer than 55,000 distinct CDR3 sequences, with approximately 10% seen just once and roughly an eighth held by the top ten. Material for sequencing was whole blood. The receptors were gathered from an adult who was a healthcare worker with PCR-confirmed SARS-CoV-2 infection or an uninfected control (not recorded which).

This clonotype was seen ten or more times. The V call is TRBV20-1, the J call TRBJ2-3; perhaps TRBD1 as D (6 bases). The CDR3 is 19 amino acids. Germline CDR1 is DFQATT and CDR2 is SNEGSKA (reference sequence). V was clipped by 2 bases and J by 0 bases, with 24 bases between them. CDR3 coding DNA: TGCAGTGCTAGATATGTGGGGGCGTTGTTCATCACTAGCACAGATACGCAGTATTTT. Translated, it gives CSARYVGALFITSTDTQYF.

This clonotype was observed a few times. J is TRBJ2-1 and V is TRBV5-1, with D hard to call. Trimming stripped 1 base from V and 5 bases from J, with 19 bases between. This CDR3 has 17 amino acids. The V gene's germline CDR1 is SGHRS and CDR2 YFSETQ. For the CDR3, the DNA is TGCGCCAGCAGCTTGAACCTCCAGTTTGGTGGCCACAATGAGCAGTTCTTC. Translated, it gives CASSLNLQFGGHNEQFF. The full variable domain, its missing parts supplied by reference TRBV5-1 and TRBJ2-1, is KAGVTQTPRYLIKTRGQQVTLSCSPISGHRSVSWYQQTPGQGLQFLFEYFSETQRNKGNFPGRFSGRQFSNSRSEMNVSTLELGDSALYLCASSLNLQFGGHNEQFFGPGTRLTVL.

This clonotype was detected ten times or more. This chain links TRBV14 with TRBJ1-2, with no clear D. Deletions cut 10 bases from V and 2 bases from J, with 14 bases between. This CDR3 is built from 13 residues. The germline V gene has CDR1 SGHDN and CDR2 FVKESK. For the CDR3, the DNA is TGTGCCAAAAACCAAAGGGTGAACTATGGCTACACCTTC. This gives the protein CAKNQRVNYGYTF.

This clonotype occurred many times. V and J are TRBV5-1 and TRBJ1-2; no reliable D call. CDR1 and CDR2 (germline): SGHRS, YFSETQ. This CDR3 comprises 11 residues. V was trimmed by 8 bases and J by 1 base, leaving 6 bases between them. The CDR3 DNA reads TGCGCCAGTCAAGATAACTATGGCTACACCTTC. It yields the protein CASQDNYGYTF.

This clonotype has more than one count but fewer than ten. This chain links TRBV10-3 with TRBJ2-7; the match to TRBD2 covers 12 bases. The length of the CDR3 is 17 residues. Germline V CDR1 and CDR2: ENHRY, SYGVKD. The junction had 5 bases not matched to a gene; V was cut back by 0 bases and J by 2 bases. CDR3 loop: CAISESTRTSGAYEQYF. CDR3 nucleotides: TGTGCCATCAGTGAGTCGACGAGGACTAGCGGGGCCTACGAGCAGTACTTC.

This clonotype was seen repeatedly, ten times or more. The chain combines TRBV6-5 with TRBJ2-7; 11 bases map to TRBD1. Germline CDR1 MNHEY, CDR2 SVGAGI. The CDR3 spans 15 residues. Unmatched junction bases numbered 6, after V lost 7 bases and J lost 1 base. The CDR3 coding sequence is TGTGCCAGCACCCCGGACAGGGGGCGATCCTACGAGCAGTACTTC. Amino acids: CASTPDRGRSYEQYF.

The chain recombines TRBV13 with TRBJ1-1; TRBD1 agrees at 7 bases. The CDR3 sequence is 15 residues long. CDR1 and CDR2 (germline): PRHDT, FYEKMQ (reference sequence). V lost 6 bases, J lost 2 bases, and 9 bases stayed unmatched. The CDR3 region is CASSRQDRVNTEAFF. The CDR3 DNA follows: TGTGCCAGCAGTCGTCAAGACAGGGTCAACACTGAAGCTTTCTTT.

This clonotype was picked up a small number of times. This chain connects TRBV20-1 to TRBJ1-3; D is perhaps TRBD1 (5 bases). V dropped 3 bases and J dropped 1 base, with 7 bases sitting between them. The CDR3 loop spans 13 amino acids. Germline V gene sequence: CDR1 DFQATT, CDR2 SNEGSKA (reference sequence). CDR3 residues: CSASRDSGNTIYF. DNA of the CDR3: TGCAGTGCTAGCAGGGATTCTGGAAACACCATATATTTT.

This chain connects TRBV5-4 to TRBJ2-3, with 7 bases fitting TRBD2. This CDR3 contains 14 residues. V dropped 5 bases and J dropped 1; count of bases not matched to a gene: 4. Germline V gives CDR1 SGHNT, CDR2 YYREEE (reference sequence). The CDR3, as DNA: TGTGCCAGCAGGCTGGGGGGGGGCACAGATACGCAGTATTTT. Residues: CASRLGGGTDTQYF. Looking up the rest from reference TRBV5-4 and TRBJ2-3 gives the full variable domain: ETGVTQSPTHLIKTRGQQVTLRCSSQSGHNTVSWYQQALGQGPQFIFQYYREEENGRGNFPPRFSGLQFPNYSSELNVNALELDDSALYLCASRLGGGTDTQYFGPGTRLTVL.

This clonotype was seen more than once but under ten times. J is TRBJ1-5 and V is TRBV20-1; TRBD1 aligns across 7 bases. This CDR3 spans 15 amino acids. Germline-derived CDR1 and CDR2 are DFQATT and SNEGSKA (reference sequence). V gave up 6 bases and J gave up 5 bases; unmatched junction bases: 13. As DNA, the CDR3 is TGCAGTGCCCTTGATCCGGGACAGAGGGATCAGCCCCAGCATTTT. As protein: CSALDPGQRDQPQHF.

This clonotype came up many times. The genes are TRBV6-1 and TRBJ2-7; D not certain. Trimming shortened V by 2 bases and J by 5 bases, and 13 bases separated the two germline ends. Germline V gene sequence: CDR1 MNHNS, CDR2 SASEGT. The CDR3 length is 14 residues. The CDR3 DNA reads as TGTGCCAGCAGTGAAAGTGGAGCCCGGGACGAGCAGTACTTC. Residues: CASSESGARDEQYF.

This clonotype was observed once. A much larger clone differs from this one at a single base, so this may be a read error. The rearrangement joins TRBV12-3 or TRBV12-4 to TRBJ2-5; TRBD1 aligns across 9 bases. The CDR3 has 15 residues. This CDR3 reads CVSSLGQGREETQYF. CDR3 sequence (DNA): TGTGTCAGCAGCCTCGGACAGGGGAGGGAAGAGACCCAGTACTTC.

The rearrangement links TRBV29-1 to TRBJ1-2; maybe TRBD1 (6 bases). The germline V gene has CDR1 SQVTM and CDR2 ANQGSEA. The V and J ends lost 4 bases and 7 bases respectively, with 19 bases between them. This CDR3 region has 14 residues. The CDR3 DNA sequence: TGCAGCGTTGTCGTATTCGGGGGGCATAGTGGCTACACCTTC. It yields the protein CSVVVFGGHSGYTF.

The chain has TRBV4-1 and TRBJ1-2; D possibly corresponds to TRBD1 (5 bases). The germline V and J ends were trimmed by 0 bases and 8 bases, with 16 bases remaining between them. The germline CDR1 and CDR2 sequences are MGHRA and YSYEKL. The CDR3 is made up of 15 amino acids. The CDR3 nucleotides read TGCGCCAGCAGCCAAGAAGGGGCAGTTTCGAACGGCTACACCTTC. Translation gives CASSQEGAVSNGYTF.

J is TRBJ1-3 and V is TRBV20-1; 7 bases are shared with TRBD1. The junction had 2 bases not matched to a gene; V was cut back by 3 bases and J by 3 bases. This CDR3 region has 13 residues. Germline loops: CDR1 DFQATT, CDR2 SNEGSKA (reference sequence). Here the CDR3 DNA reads TGCAGTGCTAGGACAGGGATTGGAAACACCATATATTTT. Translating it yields CSARTGIGNTIYF.

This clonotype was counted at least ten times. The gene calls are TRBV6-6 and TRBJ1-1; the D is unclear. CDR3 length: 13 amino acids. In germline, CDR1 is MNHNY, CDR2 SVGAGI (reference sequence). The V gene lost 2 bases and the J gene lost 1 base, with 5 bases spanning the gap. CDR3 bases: TGTGCCAGCAGTTACGAGAAGAACACTGAAGCTTTCTTT. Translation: CASSYEKNTEAFF.

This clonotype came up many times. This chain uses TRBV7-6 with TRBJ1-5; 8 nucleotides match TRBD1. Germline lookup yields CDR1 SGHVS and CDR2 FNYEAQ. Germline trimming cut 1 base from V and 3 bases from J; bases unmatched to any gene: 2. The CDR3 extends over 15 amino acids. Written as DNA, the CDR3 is TGTGCCAGCAGCTTAGGACAGGGGCACAATCAGCCCCAGCATTTT. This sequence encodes CASSLGQGHNQPQHF.